Presented here are 9 T cell receptor beta chains from one specimen sequenced in a study of cytomegalovirus exposure and HLA in healthy donors. The PCR contained 60 Vbeta and 13 Jbeta primers. The protocol was immunoSEQ multiplex PCR, while the TCRdb copy is restricted to in-frame clones and leaves out a portion. The sample lists about 140,000 clones, approximately 80% occurring once. Sequencing was carried out using PBMCs. All receptors come from a female donor in good health and CMV-seronegative.

This clone was detected a few times. The chain employs TRBV6-5 and TRBJ1-1, with 8 bases identical to TRBD1. After removal of 5 bases from V and 9 bases from J, the junction contained 8 bases not matched to a gene. Germline-derived CDR1 and CDR2 are MNHEY and SVGAGI. CDR3 length equals 13 residues. For the CDR3, the DNA is TGTGCCAGCAGTCAAATATGGACAGGGAAAGCTTTCTTT. Protein product: CASSQIWTGKAFF.

V usage is TRBV28 and J usage is TRBJ2-7; tentative D call: TRBD2 (8 bases). The CDR3 spans 16 residues. Germline CDR1 is MDHEN and CDR2 is SYDVKM. Trimming stripped 6 bases from V and 3 bases from J, with 21 bases between. The CDR3 reads CASRPGGGGGIYEQYF. In DNA form, the CDR3 reads TGTGCCAGCAGGCCCGGGGGGGGAGGGGGCATCTACGAGCAGTACTTC.

Turning to this clone: This CDR3 is also generated by other DNA sequences in the sample. V gene TRBV7-3 combines with J gene TRBJ1-5; 7 nucleotides agree with TRBD1. The CDR3 has 16 amino acids. Trimming at V came to 5 bases and at J to 1 base, leaving 8 bases not matched to a gene. Germline CDR1 and CDR2: SGHTA and FQGTGA. For the CDR3, the DNA is TGTGCCAGCAGCCCCCCCTCGGACAGGAGCAATCAGCCCCAGCATTTT. Its translation: CASSPPSDRSNQPQHF. The full variable domain, with the rest looked up from reference TRBV7-3 and TRBJ1-5, is GAGVSQTPSNKVTEKGKYVELRCDPISGHTALYWYRQSLGQGPEFLIYFQGTGAADDSGLPNDRFFAVRPEGSVSTLKIQRTERGDSAVYLCASSPPSDRSNQPQHFGDGTRLSIL.

This clone was picked up a small number of times. V and J are TRBV28 and TRBJ1-1; D is ambiguous. Germline-derived CDR1 and CDR2 are MDHEN and SYDVKM. This CDR3 region has 13 residues. Trimming stripped 3 bases from V and 1 base from J, with 6 bases between. The CDR3 protein is CASSFPGNTEAFF. The CDR3 DNA reads as TGTGCCAGCAGTTTCCCCGGGAACACTGAAGCTTTCTTT.

The rearrangement links TRBV28 to TRBJ1-6; 10 bases align to TRBD1. Germline trimming cut 4 bases from V and 2 bases from J; bases unmatched to any gene: 23. Germline lookup yields CDR1 MDHEN and CDR2 SYDVKM. CDR3 length: 23 amino acids. The CDR3 nucleotides are TGTGCCAGCAGTTATTACCGGGACAGGGGACTGGTAGATGGTAATACCTATAATTCACCCCTCCACTTT. The encoded protein is CASSYYRDRGLVDGNTYNSPLHF.

V is TRBV9 and J is TRBJ2-1; TRBD2 matches at 11 bases. CDR1 SGDLS and CDR2 YYNGEE come from the germline V gene. There are 16 residues in the CDR3. Trimming cost V 0 bases and J 6 bases; bases outside gene matches: 5. In nucleotides, the CDR3 is TGTGCCAGCAGCGTAGGGCTAGCGGGGGGTATCAATGAGCAGTTCTTC. It is translated as CASSVGLAGGINEQFF.

Only a few counts were recorded for this clone. The chain uses TRBV18 and TRBJ1-5, with 7 bases lining up with TRBD1. The trim removed 2 bases at V and 6 bases at J, leaving 4 bases unmatched. The germline V gene encodes CDR1 KGHSH and CDR2 LQKENI. This CDR3 has 14 residues. For the CDR3, the DNA is TGTGCCAGCTCACCATCGGGACAGACTCAGCCCCAGCATTTT. It yields the protein CASSPSGQTQPQHF.

The J gene is TRBJ1-5, the V gene TRBV6-1; 9 bases match TRBD1. The germline V gene encodes CDR1 MNHNS and CDR2 SASEGT. The CDR3 spans 16 residues. With V trimmed by 4 bases and J by 6 bases, 10 bases remained unmatched. The CDR3 DNA reads as TGTGCCAGCAGTGGACCCCGGGACAGGGTGAGTCAGCCCCAGCATTTT. Its protein is CASSGPRDRVSQPQHF.

The genes are TRBV20-1 and TRBJ1-4; D remains unclear. The CDR3 runs 11 residues. The V end lost 3 bases, the J end lost 10 bases, and 9 bases lay between the germline ends. Germline V lookup: CDR1 DFQATT, CDR2 SNEGSKA (reference sequence). The CDR3 sequence is CSASIYGKLFF. In nucleotides, the CDR3 is TGCAGTGCTAGTATCTACGGAAAACTGTTTTTT.